Below, one TCR beta chain is given with its context. This record comes from a study of T cell changes during pregnancy in multiple sclerosis. Generated by immunoSEQ multiplex PCR, the TCRdb table keeps only in-frame clones and is missing some. The table has 30,000 to 45,000 clones, around 90% seen once; the top ten hold 0.43%. Germline values: CDR1 LNHDA, CDR2 SQIVND (reference sequence). The CDR3 length is 13 residues. V was clipped by 10 bases and J by 2 bases, with 14 bases between them. The origin of this receptor is a female donor with multiple sclerosis, enrolled in a pregnancy study. The chain couples TRBV19 to TRBJ1-1, with D perhaps TRBD1 (5 bases). The sample was CD4+ T cells from peripheral blood mononuclear cells, taken in the third trimester of pregnancy. Here the CDR3 DNA reads TGTGCCACCACGGGGGTCTTTAACACTGAAGCTTTCTTT. This sequence encodes CATTGVFNTEAFF. Based on the CDR3 plus reference TRBV19 and TRBJ1-1, the full variable domain is DGGITQSPKYLFRKEGQNVTLSCEQNLNHDAMYWYRQDPGQGLRLIYYSQIVNDFQKGDIAEGYSVSREKKESFPLTVTSAQKNPTAFYLCATTGVFNTEAFFGQGTRLTVV.